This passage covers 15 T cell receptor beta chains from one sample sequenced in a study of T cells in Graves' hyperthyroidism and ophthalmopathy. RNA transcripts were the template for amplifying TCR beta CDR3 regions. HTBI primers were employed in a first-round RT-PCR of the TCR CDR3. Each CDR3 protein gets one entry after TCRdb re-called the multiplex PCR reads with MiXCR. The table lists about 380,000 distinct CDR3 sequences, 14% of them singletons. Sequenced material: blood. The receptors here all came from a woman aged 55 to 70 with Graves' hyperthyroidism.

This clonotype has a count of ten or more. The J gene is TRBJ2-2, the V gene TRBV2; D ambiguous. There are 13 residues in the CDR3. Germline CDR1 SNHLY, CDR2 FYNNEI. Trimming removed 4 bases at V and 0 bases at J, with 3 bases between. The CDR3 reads CASSVSNTGELFF. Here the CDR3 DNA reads TGTGCCAGCAGTGTGTCGAACACCGGGGAGCTGTTTTTT.

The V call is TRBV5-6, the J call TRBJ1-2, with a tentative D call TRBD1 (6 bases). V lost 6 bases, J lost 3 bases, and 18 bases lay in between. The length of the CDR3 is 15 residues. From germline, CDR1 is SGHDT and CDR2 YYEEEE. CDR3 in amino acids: CASNRMGGGDYGYTF. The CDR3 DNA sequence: TGTGCCAGCAATCGAATGGGGGGGGGCGACTATGGCTACACCTTC.

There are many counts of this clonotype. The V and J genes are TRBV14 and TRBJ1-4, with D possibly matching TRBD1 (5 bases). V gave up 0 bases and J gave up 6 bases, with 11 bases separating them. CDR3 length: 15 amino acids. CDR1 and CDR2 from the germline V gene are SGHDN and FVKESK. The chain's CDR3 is CASSQDQGVYEKLFF. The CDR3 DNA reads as TGTGCCAGCAGCCAAGATCAGGGCGTTTATGAAAAACTGTTTTTT.

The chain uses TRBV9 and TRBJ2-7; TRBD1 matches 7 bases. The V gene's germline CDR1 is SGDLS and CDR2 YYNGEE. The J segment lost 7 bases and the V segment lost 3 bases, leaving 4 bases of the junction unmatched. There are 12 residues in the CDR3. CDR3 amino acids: CASSEKGAEQYF. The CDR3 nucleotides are TGTGCCAGCAGCGAAAAGGGGGCTGAGCAGTACTTC.

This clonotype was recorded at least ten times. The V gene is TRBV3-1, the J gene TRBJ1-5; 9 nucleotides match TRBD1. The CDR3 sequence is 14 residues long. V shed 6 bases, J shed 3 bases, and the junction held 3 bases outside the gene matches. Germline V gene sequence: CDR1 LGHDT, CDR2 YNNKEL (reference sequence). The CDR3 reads CASSRTGVNQPQHF. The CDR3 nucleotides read TGTGCCAGCAGTCGGACAGGGGTCAATCAGCCCCAGCATTTT.

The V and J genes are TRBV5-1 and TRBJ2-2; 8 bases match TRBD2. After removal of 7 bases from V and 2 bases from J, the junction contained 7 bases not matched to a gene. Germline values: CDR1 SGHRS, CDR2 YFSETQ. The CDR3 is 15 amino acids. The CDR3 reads CASWKAGANTGELFF. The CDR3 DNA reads TGCGCCAGCTGGAAAGCGGGAGCTAACACCGGGGAGCTGTTTTTT. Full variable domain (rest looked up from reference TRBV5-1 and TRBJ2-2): KAGVTQTPRYLIKTRGQQVTLSCSPISGHRSVSWYQQTPGQGLQFLFEYFSETQRNKGNFPGRFSGRQFSNSRSEMNVSTLELGDSALYLCASWKAGANTGELFFGEGSRLTVL.

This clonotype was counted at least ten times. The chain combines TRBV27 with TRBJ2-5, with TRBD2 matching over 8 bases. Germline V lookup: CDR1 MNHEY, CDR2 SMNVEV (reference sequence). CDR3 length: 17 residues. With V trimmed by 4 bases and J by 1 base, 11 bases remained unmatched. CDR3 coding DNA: TGTGCCAGCAGTTCTACCTTCCTAGCGGGTCCCCAAGAGACCCAGTACTTC. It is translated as CASSSTFLAGPQETQYF.

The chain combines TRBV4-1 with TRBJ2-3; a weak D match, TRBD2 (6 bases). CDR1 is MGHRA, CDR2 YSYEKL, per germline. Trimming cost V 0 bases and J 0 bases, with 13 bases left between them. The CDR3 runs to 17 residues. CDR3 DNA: TGCGCCAGCAGCCAAGATATCTGGCGGGGTAGCACAGATACGCAGTATTTT. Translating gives CASSQDIWRGSTDTQYF.

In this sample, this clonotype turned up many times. This chain's CDR3 is CSARDPGSYEQYF. DNA for the CDR3: TGCAGTGCTAGAGATCCGGGCTCCTACGAGCAGTACTTC. The gene calls are TRBV20-1 and TRBJ2-7; D is uncertain. Trimming took 0 bases from V and 0 from J, leaving 6 bases between them. The V gene's germline CDR1 is DFQATT and CDR2 SNEGSKA (reference sequence). This CDR3 is built from 13 residues.

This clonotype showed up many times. CDR3 nucleotide sequence: TGTGCCAGCAGCTTGATCCGGGACAGGGAGAGGGAGACCCAGTACTTC. Residues: CASSLIRDRERETQYF. V is TRBV11-2 and J is TRBJ2-5; 9 bases agree with TRBD1. This CDR3 comprises 16 residues. The trim removed 3 bases at V and 5 bases at J, leaving 10 bases unmatched. The V gene's germline CDR1 is SGHAT and CDR2 FQNNGV.

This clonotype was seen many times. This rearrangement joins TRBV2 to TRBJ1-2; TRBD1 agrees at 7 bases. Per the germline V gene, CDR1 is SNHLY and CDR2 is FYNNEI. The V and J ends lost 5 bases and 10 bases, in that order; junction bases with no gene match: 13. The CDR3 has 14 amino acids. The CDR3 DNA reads TGTGCCAGCAGTTCCGGGACAGCCGTCGTCGCCTACACCTTC. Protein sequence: CASSSGTAVVAYTF.

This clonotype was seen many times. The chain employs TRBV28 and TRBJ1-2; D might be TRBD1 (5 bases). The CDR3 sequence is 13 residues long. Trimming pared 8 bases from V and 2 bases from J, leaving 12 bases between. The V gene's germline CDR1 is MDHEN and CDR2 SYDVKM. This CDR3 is CASGRQLNYGYTF. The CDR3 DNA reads TGTGCCAGCGGAAGACAGCTGAACTATGGCTACACCTTC.

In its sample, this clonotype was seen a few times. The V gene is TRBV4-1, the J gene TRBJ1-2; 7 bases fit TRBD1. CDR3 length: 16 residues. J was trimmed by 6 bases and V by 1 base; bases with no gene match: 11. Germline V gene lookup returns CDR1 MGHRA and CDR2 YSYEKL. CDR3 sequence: CASSQASGGDRDGYTF. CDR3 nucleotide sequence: TGCGCCAGCAGCCAAGCCTCCGGGGGCGACAGGGATGGCTACACCTTC.

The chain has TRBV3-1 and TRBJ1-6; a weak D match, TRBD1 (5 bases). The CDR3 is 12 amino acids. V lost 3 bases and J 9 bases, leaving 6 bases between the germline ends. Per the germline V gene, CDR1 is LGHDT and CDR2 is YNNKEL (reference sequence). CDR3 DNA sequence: TGTGCCAGCAGCCACGGGGGTTCACCCCTCCACTTT. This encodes CASSHGGSPLHF. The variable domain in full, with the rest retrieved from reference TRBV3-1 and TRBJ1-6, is DTAVSQTPKYLVTQMGNDKSIKCEQNLGHDTMYWYKQDSKKFLKIMFSYNNKELIINETVPNRFSPKSPDKAHLNLHINSLELGDSAVYFCASSHGGSPLHFGNGTRLTVT.

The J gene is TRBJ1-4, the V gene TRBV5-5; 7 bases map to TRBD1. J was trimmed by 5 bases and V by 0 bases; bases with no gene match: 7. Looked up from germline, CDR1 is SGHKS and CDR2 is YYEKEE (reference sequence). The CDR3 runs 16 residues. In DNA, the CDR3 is TGTGCCAGCAGCTTGGGCAGGGGGAGGTTGAATGAAAAACTGTTTTTT. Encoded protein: CASSLGRGRLNEKLFF. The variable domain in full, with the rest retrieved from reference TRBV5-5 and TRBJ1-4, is DAGVTQSPTHLIKTRGQQVTLRCSPISGHKSVSWYQQVLGQGPQFIFQYYEKEERGRGNFPDRFSARQFPNYSSELNVNALLLGDSALYLCASSLGRGRLNEKLFFGSGTQLSVL.